This TCR beta chain was profiled in a study of technical replicates of blood from a few donors. Data came from immunoSEQ multiplex PCR; TCRdb stores just in-frame clones and leaves some out. The sample includes tens of thousands of clones, over 85% of them seen just once. The trim removed 0 bases at V and 1 base at J, leaving 3 bases unmatched. The CDR3 is 16 amino acids. Germline V CDR1 and CDR2: SGHDT, YYEEEE. Sequencing was carried out using T cells isolated from PBMCs. The chain recombines TRBV5-6 with TRBJ1-3, with 8 bases identical to TRBD1. This clonotype was sampled from a human donor in good health. The CDR3 bases are TGTGCCAGCAGCTTGGTTCACAGGGGGTCTGGAAACACCATATATTTT. Its translation: CASSLVHRGSGNTIYF.